This passage covers 25 T cell receptor beta chains from one sample sequenced in a study of T-cell memory formation after mild COVID-19. In TCRdb, the 5' RACE reads were re-called with MiXCR into one record per CDR3 protein. The table lists about 100,000 distinct CDR3 sequences, 11% of them singletons. Sample: PBMCs or a T cell subset sorted from them (not recorded which). These receptors came from a young man who had mild COVID-19 (a few samples of this study predate the infection). Cell type and time point are not known.

The genes are TRBV6-2 or TRBV6-3 and TRBJ2-7, with unresolved D. The CDR3 contains 11 residues. The V gene's germline CDR1 is MNHEY and CDR2 SVGEGT. Deletions cut 4 bases from V and 9 bases from J, with 10 bases between. CDR3 bases: TGTGCCAGCAGTTCGGGCATAGTGCAGTACGTC. This translates into CASSSGIVQYV.

This clonotype appeared a few times. The chain uses TRBV3-1 and TRBJ2-2; possible D gene TRBD2, 5 bases. Germline V gene sequence: CDR1 LGHDT, CDR2 YNNKEL (reference sequence). V was shortened by 1 base and J by 6 bases, with 18 bases between the two germline ends. The CDR3 loop spans 17 amino acids. The CDR3 protein is CASSQGVADSFPGELFF. The CDR3 DNA sequence: TGTGCCAGCAGCCAAGGGGTTGCGGACTCTTTCCCCGGGGAGCTGTTTTTT.

This clonotype turned up a few times. The rearrangement links TRBV7-9 to TRBJ2-2, with TRBD1 identical over 8 bases. V lost 5 bases, J lost 6 bases, and 8 bases stayed unmatched. This CDR3 contains 15 residues. In germline, CDR1 is SEHNR, CDR2 FQNEAQ (reference sequence). The DNA for the CDR3 is TGTGCCAGCAGCCCCGTGACAGGGGCCTCCGGGGAGCTGTTTTTT. This sequence encodes CASSPVTGASGELFF.

This clonotype was seen a few times. The rearrangement links TRBV7-9 to TRBJ2-7, with D uncertain. Germline lookup yields CDR1 SEHNR and CDR2 FQNEAQ (reference sequence). The V and J ends lost 5 bases and 5 bases respectively, with 10 bases between them. CDR3 size: 12 residues. The chain's CDR3 is CASSPRHHEQYF. CDR3 bases: TGTGCCAGCAGCCCACGGCATCACGAGCAGTACTTC.

On this clonotype itself: A much larger clone sits a single nucleotide away, making a read error possible. The chain joins TRBV7-2 to TRBJ2-1; D tentatively reads TRBD1 or TRBD2 (5 bases each). Germline-derived CDR1 and CDR2 are SGHTA and FQGNSA. The CDR3 extends over 16 amino acids. The CDR3 is CAGSLTTRDLRNEQFF. In DNA form, the CDR3 reads TGTGCCGGCAGCTTAACAACACGGGACCTTCGGAATGAGCAGTTCTTC.

This clonotype was observed many times. The rearrangement uses TRBV13 and TRBJ2-3; possible D gene TRBD2, 5 bases. With 5 bases removed from V and 2 bases from J, the gap between germline ends came to 17 bases. The CDR3 is 16 residues long. Germline V gene lookup returns CDR1 PRHDT and CDR2 FYEKMQ (reference sequence). In DNA, the CDR3 is TGTGCCAGCAGCCCCCTCCGGGAAACCACCACAGATACGCAGTATTTT. It specifies CASSPLRETTTDTQYF.

This sequence joins TRBV2 and TRBJ2-7; TRBD1 matches 11 bases. With V trimmed by 8 bases and J by 3 bases, 15 bases remained unmatched. Germline CDR1 SNHLY, CDR2 FYNNEI. This CDR3 has 17 amino acids. The CDR3 sequence is CASPSADRGLSDYEQYF. CDR3 sequence (DNA): TGTGCCAGCCCCTCCGCGGACAGGGGGCTTTCCGACTACGAGCAGTACTTC.

This clonotype was seen a handful of times. CDR3 sequence (DNA): TGTGCCAGCAGCCCATCCGCGCAGGGAGGCTACGAGCAGTACTTC. Its translation is CASSPSAQGGYEQYF. This chain uses TRBV7-2 with TRBJ2-7; D may be TRBD2 (6 bases). The CDR3 runs 15 residues. V was clipped by 5 bases and J by 3 bases, with 17 bases between them. Germline loops: CDR1 SGHTA, CDR2 FQGNSA.

This clonotype has at least ten counts. The chain links TRBV7-6 to TRBJ1-2, with D unresolved. Germline V gene data show CDR1 as SGHVS and CDR2 as FNYEAQ. V was clipped by 1 base and J by 4 bases, with 7 bases between them. The CDR3 has 13 residues. This CDR3 reads CASSLVQSYGYTF. The CDR3 DNA is TGTGCCAGCAGCTTAGTACAGAGCTATGGCTACACCTTC.

V and J are TRBV19 and TRBJ1-1; D unclear. The germline gives CDR1 LNHDA, CDR2 SQIVND (reference sequence). The V gene lost 10 bases and the J gene lost 1 base, with 19 bases spanning the gap. CDR3 length equals 15 residues. CDR3 amino acids: CATRLSEGANTEAFF. The CDR3 DNA follows: TGTGCCACCCGATTGTCAGAGGGTGCGAACACTGAAGCTTTCTTT. The complete variable domain, with remaining parts taken from reference TRBV19 and TRBJ1-1, reads DGGITQSPKYLFRKEGQNVTLSCEQNLNHDAMYWYRQDPGQGLRLIYYSQIVNDFQKGDIAEGYSVSREKKESFPLTVTSAQKNPTAFYLCATRLSEGANTEAFFGQGTRLTVV.

The chain combines TRBV4-3 with TRBJ2-5; 10 bases map to TRBD1. The junction had 8 bases not matched to a gene; V was cut back by 5 bases and J by 5 bases. The CDR3 extends over 15 amino acids. Germline V gives CDR1 LGHNA, CDR2 YSLEER. The CDR3 protein is CASSVRQGAWETQYF. The CDR3 DNA reads TGCGCCAGCAGCGTGAGACAGGGGGCGTGGGAGACCCAGTACTTC.

The V call is TRBV6-2 or TRBV6-3, the J call TRBJ1-1, with D perhaps TRBD1 (6 bases). Germline CDR1 reads MNHEY; CDR2 reads SVGEGT. V dropped 0 bases and J dropped 0 bases, with 14 bases sitting between them. The length of the CDR3 is 17 residues. The CDR3 sequence: CASSYSIGGRMNTEAFF. CDR3 nucleotide sequence: TGTGCCAGCAGTTACTCGATTGGGGGCCGGATGAACACTGAAGCTTTCTTT.

The chain has TRBV29-1 and TRBJ2-2, with D maybe TRBD1 (6 bases). CDR1 and CDR2 from the germline V gene are SQVTM and ANQGSEA. Trimming took 5 bases from V and 6 from J, leaving 10 bases between them. This CDR3 has 12 amino acids. The CDR3 region has the DNA TGCAGCGTTAGGACAGAGGCCGGGGAGCTGTTTTTT. Translation: CSVRTEAGELFF.

This clonotype was detected many times. The chain recombines TRBV20-1 with TRBJ2-3; weak D call: TRBD1 (6 bases). From germline, CDR1 is DFQATT and CDR2 SNEGSKA (reference sequence). Trimming cost V 8 bases and J 7 bases, with 19 bases left between them. This CDR3 contains 13 residues. As DNA, the CDR3 is TGCAGTCCCCGGGACAAAACTGACTATACGCAGTATTTT. Protein sequence: CSPRDKTDYTQYF.

This rearrangement joins TRBV7-9 to TRBJ1-1; D is unclear. Trimming left V 1 base short and J 10 bases short, with 7 bases between. Germline CDR1 reads SEHNR; CDR2 reads FQNEAQ (reference sequence). The CDR3 has 11 amino acids. The CDR3 sequence is CASSLGPSAFF. CDR3 bases: TGTGCCAGCAGCTTAGGGCCTTCAGCTTTCTTT.

DNA for the CDR3: TGTGCCAGCAGCGTAGGGGGGGATACGCAGTATTTT. Encoded protein: CASSVGGDTQYF. V is TRBV9 and J is TRBJ2-3, with D perhaps matching TRBD1 or TRBD2 (5 bases each). The CDR3 has 12 residues. The germline V gene encodes CDR1 SGDLS and CDR2 YYNGEE. V was clipped by 0 bases and J by 6 bases, with 5 bases between them.

This clonotype was observed a handful of times. This CDR3 reads CASSATRQVVPEAFF. The CDR3 DNA sequence: TGTGCCAGCAGCGCAACGCGACAGGTAGTTCCTGAAGCTTTCTTT. V is TRBV7-9 and J is TRBJ1-1, with a possible D match to TRBD1 (6 bases). The CDR3 length is 15 residues. V lost 5 bases, J lost 6 bases, and 19 bases lay in between. CDR1 and CDR2 (germline): SEHNR, FQNEAQ (reference sequence).

This chain joins TRBV7-9 and TRBJ2-2; D may be TRBD1 or TRBD2 (5 bases each). CDR1 is SEHNR, CDR2 FQNEAQ, per germline (reference sequence). The CDR3 extends over 14 amino acids. Trimming took off 5 bases at V and 2 bases at J, with 9 bases between the two ends. The CDR3 nucleotides read TGTGCCAGCAGCGGGGACCCTAACACCGGGGAGCTGTTTTTT. It encodes CASSGDPNTGELFF.

This clonotype was seen more than once but under ten times. The rearrangement joins TRBV9 to TRBJ2-7; D is perhaps TRBD2 (6 bases). The CDR3 is 14 residues long. Trimming removed 0 bases at V and 7 bases at J, with 14 bases between. CDR1 and CDR2 (germline): SGDLS, YYNGEE. The CDR3 is CASSVGDGGGEQYV. The CDR3 DNA reads as TGTGCCAGCAGCGTAGGGGATGGGGGAGGTGAGCAGTACGTC.

The chain is built from TRBV7-9 and TRBJ2-1; the D is unclear. V was trimmed by 3 bases and J by 7 bases, leaving 16 bases between them. The CDR3 runs to 15 residues. Germline CDR1 reads SEHNR; CDR2 reads FQNEAQ (reference sequence). DNA of the CDR3: TGTGCCAGCAGCTTCGAGCTCCAGTACCCGAATGAGCAGTTCTTC. It specifies CASSFELQYPNEQFF.

V is TRBV7-9 and J is TRBJ2-5; possibly TRBD2 for D (5 bases). Trimming removed 3 bases at V and 4 bases at J, with 12 bases between. CDR1 is SEHNR and CDR2 is FQNEAQ in the germline V gene (reference sequence). The CDR3 runs to 14 residues. Written as DNA, the CDR3 is TGTGCCAGCAGCTTTGGTCTAGCTGGAGAGACCCAGTACTTC. This encodes CASSFGLAGETQYF.

The chain uses TRBV7-2 and TRBJ2-1; no definite D call. Trimming stripped 1 base from V and 9 bases from J, with 16 bases between. CDR1 and CDR2 from the germline V gene are SGHTA and FQGNSA. This CDR3 has 15 residues. CDR3 DNA: TGTGCCAGCAGCTTAGAACTTGGGCCTAGGGCTGAGCAGTTCTTC. Translated: CASSLELGPRAEQFF. The variable domain in full, completed from reference TRBV7-2 and TRBJ2-1, reads GAGVSQSPSNKVTEKGKDVELRCDPISGHTALYWYRQSLGQGLEFLIYFQGNSAPDKSGLPSDRFSAERTGGSVSTLTIQRTQQEDSAVYLCASSLELGPRAEQFFGPGTRLTVL.

This clonotype has at least ten counts. This chain joins TRBV7-8 and TRBJ2-3; D is undetermined. Per the germline V gene, CDR1 is SGHVS and CDR2 is FQNEAQ. The V end was cut by 5 bases, the J end by 5 bases, with 20 bases between. This CDR3 contains 16 residues. The CDR3 spells CASSGDPLPSGDTQYF. The CDR3 nucleotides are TGTGCCAGCAGCGGCGACCCACTCCCTTCCGGAGATACGCAGTATTTT.

CDR3 sequence reads: CAISESTGRNEQFF. The CDR3 nucleotides read TGTGCCATCAGTGAGTCGACAGGGAGAAATGAGCAGTTCTTC. This rearrangement joins TRBV10-3 to TRBJ2-1, with 7 bases identical to TRBD1. Germline V gives CDR1 ENHRY, CDR2 SYGVKD. The CDR3 runs 14 residues. The V segment lost 0 bases and the J segment 7 bases; nucleotides outside the gene matches: 3.

The V gene is TRBV7-9, the J gene TRBJ1-2, with D unclear. CDR3 size: 16 residues. Germline values: CDR1 SEHNR, CDR2 FQNEAQ (reference sequence). V was trimmed by 5 bases and J by 3 bases, leaving 19 bases between them. CDR3 bases: TGTGCCAGCAGCCCTTTGCGGCGGGTCGAAGACTATGGCTACACCTTC. Its translation is CASSPLRRVEDYGYTF.